These 28 T cell receptor beta chains came from one sample sequenced in a study of OX40 agonist ivuxolimab in advanced cancers. Produced via immunoSEQ multiplex PCR; TCRdb's table is partial and in-frame only. The data hold 50,000 to 70,000 clones, with around nine tenths observed a single time. The sample consisted of CD4+ or CD8+ T cells sorted from blood, taken in a trial of the OX40 agonist ivuxolimab. Receptor source: an adult with an advanced solid tumor such as melanoma, head and neck, liver or kidney cancer.

The V gene is TRBV7-9, the J gene TRBJ1-2; TRBD1 matches 11 bases. In germline, CDR1 is SEHNR, CDR2 FQNEAQ (reference sequence). V shed 5 bases, J shed 4 bases, and the junction held 6 bases outside the gene matches. The CDR3 spans 15 residues. Here the CDR3 reads CASSKRTGGPYGYTF. DNA of the CDR3: TGTGCCAGCAGCAAACGGACAGGGGGCCCCTATGGCTACACCTTC.

CDR3 sequence: CASQITDSRNQPQHF. CDR3 nucleotides: TGTGCCAGCCAAATCACCGACAGCCGCAATCAGCCCCAGCATTTT. V gene TRBV6-6 combines with J gene TRBJ1-5; the D gene is possibly TRBD1 (5 bases). Trimming removed 8 bases from V and 2 bases from J, with 16 bases in between. The CDR3 is made up of 15 amino acids. From germline, CDR1 is MNHNY and CDR2 SVGAGI (reference sequence).

The chain employs TRBV11-2 and TRBJ2-1; 8 nucleotides agree with TRBD2. The CDR3 is 15 residues long. Per the germline V gene, CDR1 is SGHAT and CDR2 is FQNNGV. V lost 3 bases, J lost 6 bases, and 7 bases stayed unmatched. The CDR3 bases are TGTGCCAGCAGCTTTCTCGCGGGGGGTCCCAATGAGCAGTTCTTC. Translation gives CASSFLAGGPNEQFF.

This clone was counted once. The rearrangement links TRBV29-1 to TRBJ2-3; D assignment may be TRBD1 or TRBD2 (5 bases each). V was clipped by 4 bases and J by 5 bases, with 13 bases between them. Per germline, CDR1 SQVTM and CDR2 ANQGSEA. CDR3 length: 13 residues. CDR3 nucleotides: TGCAGCGTTGGATGGGGGAGTGGAGATACGCAGTATTTT. Translated: CSVGWGSGDTQYF.

The rearrangement uses TRBV28 and TRBJ2-5; the match to TRBD2 covers 8 bases. The CDR3 covers 16 residues. The J segment lost 4 bases and the V segment lost 5 bases, leaving 12 bases of the junction unmatched. Per germline, CDR1 MDHEN and CDR2 SYDVKM. The CDR3 protein is CASSTSGRGAGETQYF. The CDR3 DNA reads as TGTGCCAGCAGTACCTCAGGGCGGGGGGCCGGAGAGACCCAGTACTTC.

In nucleotides, the CDR3 is TGCAGTGCTCCAAGGATAGATACGCAGTATTTT. Its protein is CSAPRIDTQYF. The chain employs TRBV20-1 and TRBJ2-3, with D unresolved. The germline CDR1 and CDR2 sequences are DFQATT and SNEGSKA (reference sequence). Trimming took 5 bases from V and 5 from J, leaving 8 bases between them. CDR3 length: 11 residues.

The rearrangement links TRBV5-1 to TRBJ2-1; TRBD2 matches 8 bases. Looked up from germline, CDR1 is SGHRS and CDR2 is YFSETQ. This CDR3 has 14 residues. V gave up 2 bases and J gave up 6 bases; unmatched junction bases: 4. In DNA, the CDR3 is TGCGCCAGCAGCTTCCGGACTAGCTTCAATGAGCAGTTCTTC. It yields the protein CASSFRTSFNEQFF.

V and J are TRBV10-1 and TRBJ2-3; no firm D call. CDR3 length: 13 residues. Between the trimmed V and J ends, which lost 5 bases and 0 bases, there was a span of 6 bases. Germline V gene sequence: CDR1 WNHNN, CDR2 SYGVQD (reference sequence). CDR3 DNA: TGCGCCAGCAGTTCCTCTAGCACAGATACGCAGTATTTT. Its translation: CASSSSSTDTQYF.

The genes are TRBV7-9 and TRBJ2-5; 9 nucleotides line up with TRBD2. Germline V lookup: CDR1 SEHNR, CDR2 FQNEAQ (reference sequence). The CDR3 loop spans 16 amino acids. V trimming: 2 bases; J trimming: 3 bases; junction bases outside the gene matches: 7. Here the CDR3 reads CASSLLLLAGKETQYF. CDR3 coding DNA: TGTGCCAGCAGCTTACTGCTCCTAGCGGGAAAAGAGACCCAGTACTTC. Combining the CDR3 with reference TRBV7-9 and TRBJ2-5 gives the whole variable domain DTGVSQNPRHKITKRGQNVTFRCDPISEHNRLYWYRQTLGQGPEFLTYFQNEAQLEKSRLLSDRFSAERPKGSFSTLEIQRTEQGDSAMYLCASSLLLLAGKETQYFGPGTRLLVL.

This clone was counted once. The chain uses TRBV15 and TRBJ2-1, with D maybe TRBD2 (6 bases). The CDR3 loop spans 17 amino acids. V lost 0 bases to trimming and J lost 0 bases, with 12 bases between them. Germline-derived CDR1 and CDR2 are LNHNV and YYDKDF (reference sequence). CDR3 region: CATSRDLAGSSYNEQFF. The CDR3 region has the DNA TGTGCCACCAGCAGAGATCTGGCGGGAAGCTCCTACAATGAGCAGTTCTTC.

This clone was detected only once. The chain has TRBV15 and TRBJ2-3; D is unclear. Germline CDR1 is LNHNV and CDR2 is YYDKDF (reference sequence). With 0 bases removed from V and 2 bases from J, the gap between germline ends came to 18 bases. There are 18 residues in the CDR3. CDR3: CATSRDPIGASHTDTQYF. CDR3 nucleotides: TGTGCCACCAGCAGAGATCCAATCGGCGCGAGTCACACAGATACGCAGTATTTT.

This chain links TRBV18 with TRBJ2-1; D might be TRBD2 (6 bases). With 4 bases removed from V and 4 bases from J, the gap between germline ends came to 8 bases. The CDR3 is 13 residues long. CDR1 is KGHSH, CDR2 LQKENI, per germline. CDR3 in amino acids: CASSQGLYNEQFF. The CDR3 nucleotides are TGTGCCAGCTCACAGGGACTTTACAATGAGCAGTTCTTC.

The genes are TRBV2 and TRBJ2-4; no clear D. Germline values: CDR1 SNHLY, CDR2 FYNNEI. The CDR3 loop spans 14 amino acids. V dropped 4 bases and J dropped 0 bases, with 7 bases sitting between them. CDR3 loop: CASSANLAKNIQYF. The CDR3 region has the DNA TGTGCCAGCAGTGCGAACCTAGCCAAAAACATTCAGTACTTC.

The chain links TRBV7-6 to TRBJ2-1; 8 bases map to TRBD2. Germline CDR1 is SGHVS and CDR2 is FNYEAQ. V lost 5 bases to trimming and J lost 2 bases; unmatched junction nucleotides: 8. The length of the CDR3 is 16 residues. The CDR3 sequence is CASSPSGGAPYNEQFF. In DNA, the CDR3 is TGTGCCAGCAGCCCCAGCGGGGGCGCCCCCTACAATGAGCAGTTCTTC.

This rearrangement joins TRBV4-2 to TRBJ1-5; no reliable D call. The CDR3 has 15 residues. Trimming removed 0 bases from V and 2 bases from J, with 8 bases in between. Germline CDR1 reads LGHNA; CDR2 reads YNFKEQ. The CDR3 sequence is CASSQDRLGNQPQHF. The CDR3 region has the DNA TGTGCCAGCAGCCAAGATCGGCTTGGCAATCAGCCCCAGCATTTT.

The chain has TRBV19 and TRBJ1-1; D unclear. The germline CDR1 and CDR2 sequences are LNHDA and SQIVND (reference sequence). Trimming left V 3 bases short and J 0 bases short, with 5 bases between. The CDR3 consists of 13 residues. CDR3 nucleotides: TGTGCCAGTAGTATTAGCGTGAACACTGAAGCTTTCTTT. This translates into CASSISVNTEAFF. The complete variable domain, with remaining parts taken from reference TRBV19 and TRBJ1-1, reads DGGITQSPKYLFRKEGQNVTLSCEQNLNHDAMYWYRQDPGQGLRLIYYSQIVNDFQKGDIAEGYSVSREKKESFPLTVTSAQKNPTAFYLCASSISVNTEAFFGQGTRLTVV.

The gene calls are TRBV5-1 and TRBJ1-2; TRBD1 agrees at 9 bases. The CDR3 loop spans 16 amino acids. CDR1 and CDR2 from the germline V gene are SGHRS and YFSETQ. J gave up 4 bases and V 3 bases, and 10 bases lay outside the gene matches. The CDR3 loop reads CASSSQAGQGGYGYTF. In nucleotides, the CDR3 is TGCGCCAGCAGCTCCCAAGCGGGACAGGGTGGCTATGGCTACACCTTC.

This chain joins TRBV5-1 and TRBJ1-5; D remains ambiguous. V was cut by 5 bases and J by 0 bases, with 6 bases left in between. The CDR3 covers 13 residues. CDR1 is SGHRS and CDR2 is YFSETQ in the germline V gene. The CDR3 protein is CASRQDSNQPQHF. CDR3 DNA sequence: TGCGCCAGCAGACAAGATAGCAATCAGCCCCAGCATTTT. Full variable domain (missing parts from reference TRBV5-1 and TRBJ1-5): KAGVTQTPRYLIKTRGQQVTLSCSPISGHRSVSWYQQTPGQGLQFLFEYFSETQRNKGNFPGRFSGRQFSNSRSEMNVSTLELGDSALYLCASRQDSNQPQHFGDGTRLSIL.

The chain uses TRBV29-1 and TRBJ2-1; no reliable D call. The V end lost 5 bases, the J end lost 0 bases, and 8 bases lay between the germline ends. CDR3 size: 13 residues. The V gene's germline CDR1 is SQVTM and CDR2 ANQGSEA. Here the CDR3 reads CSVRAGSYNEQFF. The CDR3 region has the DNA TGCAGCGTTAGAGCCGGCTCCTACAATGAGCAGTTCTTC.

The CDR3 is CASSPIRADTQYF. The DNA for the CDR3 is TGTGCCAGCTCACCAATTAGGGCAGATACGCAGTATTTT. The V call is TRBV18, the J call TRBJ2-3; D not resolved. There are 13 residues in the CDR3. The V gene lost 2 bases and the J gene lost 4 bases, with 7 bases spanning the gap. Germline loops: CDR1 KGHSH, CDR2 LQKENI. Full variable domain (rest looked up from reference TRBV18 and TRBJ2-3): NAGVMQNPRHLVRRRGQEARLRCSPMKGHSHVYWYRQLPEEGLKFMVYLQKENIIDESGMPKERFSAEFPKEGPSILRIQQVVRGDSAAYFCASSPIRADTQYFGPGTRLTVL.

CDR3 region: CASSVGGGEQFF. CDR3 nucleotide sequence: TGTGCCAGCAGCGTGGGAGGCGGGGAGCAGTTCTTC. The chain links TRBV7-9 to TRBJ2-1, with D possibly matching TRBD2 (6 bases). V lost 5 bases and J lost 10, with 12 bases in between. This CDR3 has 12 amino acids. Germline loops: CDR1 SEHNR, CDR2 FQNEAQ (reference sequence).

The chain employs TRBV5-1 and TRBJ2-1, with a possible D match to TRBD2 (6 bases). V gave up 3 bases and J gave up 8 bases, with 15 bases separating them. CDR3 length: 14 amino acids. CDR1 is SGHRS and CDR2 is YFSETQ in the germline V gene. The CDR3 region is CASSSRGAGYEQFF. In nucleotides, the CDR3 is TGCGCCAGCAGCTCCCGGGGAGCGGGTTATGAGCAGTTCTTC.

The chain couples TRBV7-6 to TRBJ2-1, with 11 bases lining up with TRBD1. V shed 1 base, J shed 4 bases, and the junction held 3 bases outside the gene matches. There are 16 residues in the CDR3. Germline CDR1 and CDR2: SGHVS and FNYEAQ. The CDR3 DNA reads TGTGCCAGCAGCTTAGAAGGGACAGGGGGTTACAATGAGCAGTTCTTC. It encodes CASSLEGTGGYNEQFF.

This chain links TRBV28 with TRBJ1-5, with D possibly being TRBD1 (5 bases). The CDR3 runs 16 residues. The V gene's germline CDR1 is MDHEN and CDR2 SYDVKM. The V gene lost 3 bases and the J gene lost 0 bases, with 12 bases spanning the gap. The CDR3 nucleotides read TGTGCCAGCAGTTTGGGGCCGAGAAATAGCAATCAGCCCCAGCATTTT. Protein sequence: CASSLGPRNSNQPQHF.

The gene calls are TRBV9 and TRBJ1-1, with a possible D match to TRBD1 (5 bases). The CDR3 extends over 14 amino acids. V was trimmed by 4 bases and J by 1 base, leaving 11 bases between them. Germline CDR1 reads SGDLS; CDR2 reads YYNGEE. The CDR3 DNA reads TGTGCCAGCAGCCTTCTCGGACAGAACACTGAAGCTTTCTTT. This codes for CASSLLGQNTEAFF.

This clone was counted a single time. The gene calls are TRBV28 and TRBJ1-3, with D possibly being TRBD1 (5 bases). Germline values: CDR1 MDHEN, CDR2 SYDVKM. V gave up 8 bases and J gave up 2 bases, with 13 bases separating them. The CDR3 covers 14 residues. The CDR3 protein is CASVSGSPGNTIYF. CDR3 nucleotide sequence: TGTGCCAGCGTCTCAGGGTCCCCTGGAAACACCATATATTTT.

The genes are TRBV9 and TRBJ1-3; the D is unclear. CDR1 and CDR2 (germline): SGDLS, YYNGEE. V shed 4 bases and J shed 0 bases, with 17 bases lying between them. The CDR3 has 17 amino acids. For the CDR3, the DNA is TGTGCCAGCAGCCCCAAGGGCCTCCGGTCCTCTGGAAACACCATATATTTT. Its translation: CASSPKGLRSSGNTIYF.

The gene calls are TRBV7-3 and TRBJ1-1; 7 bases align to TRBD1. J gave up 5 bases and V 5 bases, and 5 bases lay outside the gene matches. The CDR3 extends over 13 amino acids. Germline CDR1 SGHTA, CDR2 FQGTGA. This CDR3 is CASSATGITEAFF. The CDR3 DNA reads as TGTGCCAGCAGCGCGACAGGGATTACTGAAGCTTTCTTT. The variable domain in full, with the rest retrieved from reference TRBV7-3 and TRBJ1-1, is GAGVSQTPSNKVTEKGKYVELRCDPISGHTALYWYRQSLGQGPEFLIYFQGTGAADDSGLPNDRFFAVRPEGSVSTLKIQRTERGDSAVYLCASSATGITEAFFGQGTRLTVV.